These T cell receptor beta chains were read from a single sample in a study of tumor-infiltrating lymphocytes in oesophageal squamous cell carcinoma. TCRdb processed the PCR reads anew with MiXCR; each CDR3 protein has one entry. The sample shows over 20,000 distinct CDR3 sequences, under 40% of them seen only once. Material for sequencing was esophageal tumor tissue. Source of these receptors: a male donor with esophageal squamous cell carcinoma. Each CDR3 is given with its conserved first and last residue. A D gene is named only where the DNA matches it firmly. Not all rows give a size; the values are once, few, many and, for expanded clones, a class.

v_call: TRBV7-2; d_call: NA; clone_size: NA; j_call: TRBJ1-2; cdr3_nt: TGTGCCAGCAGCTTAGACACAGGGTGGGTCTATGGCTACACCTTC; cdr3_aa: CASSLDTGWVYGYTF
v_call: TRBV7-3; d_call: NA; clone_size: NA; j_call: TRBJ2-4; cdr3_nt: NA; cdr3_aa: CASSTQTSGVRDPVLRF
v_call: TRBV28; d_call: NA; clone_size: NA; j_call: TRBJ2-1; cdr3_nt: TGTGCCAGCAGCTCAGGGGGGAGGTTAGCCTCCTACAATGAGCAGTTCTTC; cdr3_aa: CASSSGGRLASYNEQFF
v_call: TRBV28; d_call: TRBD1; clone_size: many; j_call: TRBJ1-4; cdr3_nt: TGTGCCAGCAGTTTTCGGACAGGGGGCGCGACTAATGAAAAACTGTTTTTT; cdr3_aa: CASSFRTGGATNEKLFF
v_call: TRBV28; d_call: NA; clone_size: NA; j_call: TRBJ1-6; cdr3_nt: TGTGCCAGCAGCCGATACAGGGTGAGCTCCTATAATTCACCCCTCCACTTT; cdr3_aa: CASSRYRVSSYNSPLHF
v_call: TRBV6-1; d_call: NA; clone_size: many; j_call: TRBJ2-4; cdr3_nt: TGTGCCAGCAGTCGGGGACCTCCGGGGAACATTCAGTACTTC; cdr3_aa: CASSRGPPGNIQYF
v_call: TRBV5-1; d_call: TRBD2; clone_size: NA; j_call: TRBJ2-3; cdr3_nt: TGCGCCAGCAGATTTAAATGGCAAGCGGGGCCCTACACAGATACGCAGTATTTT; cdr3_aa: CASRFKWQAGPYTDTQYF
v_call: TRBV10-3; d_call: NA; clone_size: many; j_call: TRBJ2-3; cdr3_nt: TGTGCCATCAACAACGCGGCAGATACGCAGTATTTT; cdr3_aa: CAINNAADTQYF
v_call: TRBV7-4; d_call: NA; clone_size: NA; j_call: TRBJ1-4; cdr3_nt: TGTGCCAGCAGCTTCACTGAAAAACTGTTTTTT; cdr3_aa: CASSFTEKLFF
v_call: TRBV20-1; d_call: NA; clone_size: NA; j_call: TRBJ1-4; cdr3_nt: TGCAGTACAAACGGGATAGCTACTAATGAAAAACTGTTTTTT; cdr3_aa: CSTNGIATNEKLFF
v_call: TRBV5-6; d_call: TRBD2; clone_size: NA; j_call: TRBJ2-5; cdr3_nt: TGTGCCGGCAGCCGCGGGGGGGTAGAGAACCAGTACTTC; cdr3_aa: CAGSRGGVENQYF
v_call: TRBV5-8; d_call: NA; clone_size: many; j_call: TRBJ1-2; cdr3_nt: TGTGCCAGCAGCCATCAACAGGGCTTAGGCTACACCTTC; cdr3_aa: CASSHQQGLGYTF
v_call: TRBV20-1; d_call: NA; clone_size: NA; j_call: TRBJ2-2; cdr3_nt: TGCAGTGCTAGTAGACTTAAGGCTAGAAACACCGGGGAGCTGTTTTTT; cdr3_aa: CSASRLKARNTGELFF
v_call: TRBV7-6; d_call: NA; clone_size: NA; j_call: TRBJ2-6; cdr3_nt: TGTGCCAGCAGCTTTCGACTCTCTGGGGCCAACGTCCTGACTTTC; cdr3_aa: CASSFRLSGANVLTF
v_call: TRBV6-1; d_call: TRBD1; clone_size: NA; j_call: TRBJ2-7; cdr3_nt: TGTGCCAGCAGTTACGGGGCAGGGGGTGGCTACGAGCAGTACTTC; cdr3_aa: CASSYGAGGGYEQYF
v_call: TRBV7-6; d_call: NA; clone_size: few; j_call: TRBJ2-7; cdr3_nt: TGTGCCAGCAGCTTAGTGGGGGGTCCCACCTACGAGCAGTACTTC; cdr3_aa: CASSLVGGPTYEQYF
v_call: TRBV7-2; d_call: NA; clone_size: NA; j_call: TRBJ2-1; cdr3_nt: TGTGCCAGCAGCCTAAATACAGATTACTACAATGAGCAGTTCTTC; cdr3_aa: CASSLNTDYYNEQFF
v_call: TRBV5-6; d_call: TRBD1; clone_size: many; j_call: TRBJ1-1; cdr3_nt: TGTGCCAGCAGCTTCGGACAGGGAAGCGCTGAAGCTTTCTTT; cdr3_aa: CASSFGQGSAEAFF
v_call: TRBV7-8; d_call: NA; clone_size: NA; j_call: TRBJ2-3; cdr3_nt: TGTGCCAGCAGCTTATCAGAGACAGATACGCAGTATTTT; cdr3_aa: CASSLSETDTQYF
v_call: TRBV7-6; d_call: TRBD2; clone_size: few; j_call: TRBJ2-2; cdr3_nt: TGTGCCAGCAGCTCCGGGACTAGCGGGAAGGTGGAGCTGTTTTTT; cdr3_aa: CASSSGTSGKVELFF